Below, 24 T cell receptor beta chains from the same sample are listed, as sequenced in a study of vaccination effects on CD4 cells after COVID-19. Before sequencing took place, the ViraFEST assay used viral peptide pools to expand antigen-specific CD4+ T cells. Isolating CD4+ T cells followed approximately nine days of culture. Having tested negative for nucleocapsid antibodies, the vaccine recipients showed no prior SARS-CoV-2 infection. The antigens these receptors bind are not known. Measured with immunoSEQ multiplex PCR; TCRdb has only the in-frame clones, and not every one. The repertoire has 70,000 to 75,000 clones, around 76% of them found once; the top ten carry 4%. Sample: CD4+ T cells from PBMCs cultured with HCoV-OC43 spike peptides, taken before COVID-19 vaccination. Subset reported: HCoV-OC43 spike overlapping peptide pool stimulation. These receptors were taken from a human donor who received a COVID-19 vaccine.

Written as DNA, the CDR3 is TGTGCCAGCAGTGAAGGAGACAGGGGAAGTTGGTATGGCTACACCTTC. Translation: CASSEGDRGSWYGYTF. The chain uses TRBV2 and TRBJ1-2; TRBD1 matches at 8 bases. CDR1 is SNHLY and CDR2 is FYNNEI in the germline V gene. The V and J ends lost 1 base and 5 bases, in that order; junction bases with no gene match: 9. This CDR3 contains 16 residues.

The rearrangement uses TRBV11-2 and TRBJ1-6; D ambiguous. CDR3 length: 14 residues. Trimming removed 6 bases at V and 7 bases at J, with 13 bases between. Germline CDR1 SGHAT, CDR2 FQNNGV. CDR3 amino acids: CASRSDRLNSPLHF. CDR3 DNA: TGTGCCAGCAGGTCGGATCGCCTGAATTCACCCCTCCACTTT.

This clone appeared once. V usage is TRBV19 and J usage is TRBJ1-4, with 7 bases identical to TRBD1. This CDR3 region has 15 residues. Trimming at V came to 4 bases and at J to 8 bases, leaving 10 bases not matched to a gene. Germline CDR1 and CDR2: LNHDA and SQIVND (reference sequence). CDR3 nucleotide sequence: TGTGCCAGTAGTACTACGACAGGGACGAGGGAAAAACTGTTTTTT. It yields the protein CASSTTTGTREKLFF.

This rearrangement joins TRBV19 to TRBJ2-2; 9 bases map to TRBD2. The CDR3 runs 16 residues. With V trimmed by 3 bases and J by 2 bases, 4 bases remained unmatched. In germline, CDR1 is LNHDA, CDR2 SQIVND (reference sequence). CDR3 sequence reads: CASSISGGLNTGELFF. In DNA form, the CDR3 reads TGTGCCAGTAGTATTAGCGGGGGCCTAAACACCGGGGAGCTGTTTTTT. Complete variable domain (other parts from reference TRBV19 and TRBJ2-2): DGGITQSPKYLFRKEGQNVTLSCEQNLNHDAMYWYRQDPGQGLRLIYYSQIVNDFQKGDIAEGYSVSREKKESFPLTVTSAQKNPTAFYLCASSISGGLNTGELFFGEGSRLTVL.

The gene calls are TRBV5-1 and TRBJ1-1, with D possibly TRBD1 on 5 matching bases. The V end lost 1 base, the J end lost 7 bases, and 17 bases lay between the germline ends. Germline-derived CDR1 and CDR2 are SGHRS and YFSETQ. CDR3 size: 15 residues. CDR3: CASSLSGGYRNEAFF. Here the CDR3 DNA reads TGCGCCAGCAGCTTGTCGGGGGGGTACAGGAATGAAGCTTTCTTT. The full variable domain, completed using reference TRBV5-1 and TRBJ1-1, is KAGVTQTPRYLIKTRGQQVTLSCSPISGHRSVSWYQQTPGQGLQFLFEYFSETQRNKGNFPGRFSGRQFSNSRSEMNVSTLELGDSALYLCASSLSGGYRNEAFFGQGTRLTVV.

The chain carries TRBV6-7 and TRBJ2-7, with 7 bases lining up with TRBD1. TRBV6-7 is an open reading frame, and its role is uncertain. The CDR3 is 16 residues long. The junction had 10 bases not matched to a gene; V was cut back by 0 bases and J by 5 bases. The CDR3 loop is CASSYSSMRGPNEQYV. The CDR3 region has the DNA TGTGCCAGCAGTTACTCGAGTATGAGGGGGCCCAACGAGCAGTACGTC.

This clone has only a few counts. The chain carries TRBV7-2 and TRBJ1-4; 7 bases are shared with TRBD1. Germline lookup yields CDR1 SGHTA and CDR2 FQGNSA. This CDR3 has 14 amino acids. V dropped 5 bases and J dropped 5; count of bases not matched to a gene: 5. The CDR3 DNA is TGTGCCAGCAGCGGCCGGGACAGAAATGAAAAACTGTTTTTT. Residues: CASSGRDRNEKLFF.

The chain recombines TRBV15 with TRBJ2-2, with no clear D. This CDR3 has 13 amino acids. From germline, CDR1 is LNHNV and CDR2 YYDKDF (reference sequence). V lost 4 bases to trimming and J lost 6 bases, with 9 bases between them. The CDR3 sequence is CATSTRPAGELFF. CDR3 bases: TGTGCCACCAGCACCCGGCCGGCCGGGGAGCTGTTTTTT.

CDR3: CALSGQFTDTQYF. Written as DNA, the CDR3 is TGTGCCCTCTCCGGGCAGTTCACAGATACGCAGTATTTT. V and J are TRBV11-2 and TRBJ2-3; D call uncertain. Germline CDR1 is SGHAT and CDR2 is FQNNGV. This CDR3 has 13 amino acids. Trimming cost V 11 bases and J 2 bases, with 14 bases left between them.

This clone was detected a few times. The rearrangement joins TRBV24-1 to TRBJ2-2; 9 bases line up with TRBD2. Looked up from germline, CDR1 is KGHDR and CDR2 is SFDVKD. The CDR3 length is 17 residues. The V segment lost 2 bases and the J segment 4 bases; nucleotides outside the gene matches: 7. The CDR3 is CATSDSRLAGTTGELFF. CDR3 DNA: TGTGCCACCAGTGATTCTCGGCTAGCGGGGACCACCGGGGAGCTGTTTTTT.

The chain has TRBV7-4 and TRBJ2-7; 7 bases are a match to TRBD1. V dropped 0 bases and J dropped 4; count of bases not matched to a gene: 15. CDR3 length equals 18 residues. From germline, CDR1 is SGHVT and CDR2 SQSDAQ. CDR3 region: CASSLARTGPQGPYEQYV. The CDR3 DNA reads TGTGCCAGCAGCTTAGCCCGGACAGGCCCGCAGGGACCGTACGAGCAGTACGTC.

The V call is TRBV3-1 (or the pseudogene TRBV3-2), the J call TRBJ2-5, with a possible D match to TRBD2 (6 bases). This CDR3 has 14 residues. V shed 4 bases and J shed 5 bases, with 14 bases lying between them. The germline CDR1 and CDR2 sequences are LGHDT and YNNKEL (reference sequence). The CDR3 region has the DNA TGTGCCAGCAGCCTCCGGGGAGGAGAGGAGACCCAGTACTTC. Its protein is CASSLRGGEETQYF.

The chain recombines TRBV9 with TRBJ2-3, with 8 positions matching TRBD1. There are 14 residues in the CDR3. Per the germline V gene, CDR1 is SGDLS and CDR2 is YYNGEE. V lost 2 bases and J lost 5; bases outside the gene matches: 4. CDR3 in amino acids: CASSVTGGRDTQYF. The CDR3 bases are TGTGCCAGCAGCGTTACAGGGGGTAGAGATACGCAGTATTTT.

The gene calls are TRBV6-5 and TRBJ1-6; a weak D match, TRBD1 (5 bases). CDR1 MNHEY and CDR2 SVGAGI come from the germline V gene. Deletions cut 5 bases from V and 7 bases from J, with 12 bases between. This CDR3 spans 14 amino acids. CDR3 protein: CASSILGANSPLHF. CDR3 bases: TGTGCCAGCAGTATTCTAGGGGCCAATTCACCCCTCCACTTT.

The rearrangement joins TRBV6-5 to TRBJ1-2; D unresolved. Germline V gene data show CDR1 as MNHEY and CDR2 as SVGAGI. CDR3 length equals 13 residues. V was trimmed by 2 bases and J by 8 bases, leaving 12 bases between them. DNA of the CDR3: TGTGCCAGCAGTTACGTGCAGTCCGGAGGCTACACCTTC. Translating it yields CASSYVQSGGYTF.

V gene TRBV2 combines with J gene TRBJ1-6, with D perhaps TRBD1 (5 bases). This CDR3 has 13 residues. Trimming left V 2 bases short and J 14 bases short, with 13 bases between. CDR1 SNHLY and CDR2 FYNNEI come from the germline V gene. The CDR3 sequence is CASSEFGGLALHF. The CDR3 coding sequence is TGTGCCAGCAGTGAATTTGGGGGGTTGGCCCTCCACTTT.

J is TRBJ2-4 and V is TRBV2; D could derive from TRBD1 or TRBD2 (5 bases each). V lost 8 bases and J lost 8, with 13 bases in between. CDR1 and CDR2 (germline): SNHLY, FYNNEI. This CDR3 is 12 amino acids long. CDR3 sequence reads: CASGDGLDIQYF. DNA of the CDR3: TGTGCCAGCGGGGACGGCCTGGACATTCAGTACTTC.

The chain carries TRBV3-1 (or the pseudogene TRBV3-2) and TRBJ2-5; 9 positions agree with TRBD2. The CDR3 spans 17 residues. V shed 4 bases, J shed 4 bases, and the junction held 13 bases outside the gene matches. Germline V gene sequence: CDR1 LGHDT, CDR2 YNNKEL (reference sequence). The CDR3 protein is CASSRQSLAGLRETQYF. The CDR3 nucleotides read TGTGCCAGCAGCCGCCAATCCCTAGCGGGGCTGCGAGAGACCCAGTACTTC.

This clone was detected once. The chain is built from TRBV12-3 or TRBV12-4 and TRBJ1-1; D is undetermined. The length of the CDR3 is 13 residues. Trimming took off 2 bases at V and 0 bases at J, with 4 bases between the two ends. DNA for the CDR3: TGTGCCAGCAGTTTAAGGGTGAACACTGAAGCTTTCTTT. Its protein product is CASSLRVNTEAFF.

This clone was observed a few times. J is TRBJ2-1 and V is TRBV11-3, with TRBD2 as a possible D gene (5 bases). This CDR3 is 16 amino acids long. Germline CDR1 SGHNT, CDR2 YENEEA. V lost 1 base to trimming and J lost 8 bases, with 18 bases between them. This CDR3 is CASSLGTSPAGDEQFF. The CDR3 DNA reads TGTGCCAGCAGCTTAGGCACATCGCCTGCGGGTGATGAGCAGTTCTTC.

This chain links TRBV6-5 with TRBJ1-1; unclear D gene. The V gene's germline CDR1 is MNHEY and CDR2 SVGAGI. CDR3 size: 14 residues. V was trimmed by 8 bases and J by 4 bases, leaving 17 bases between them. The DNA of the CDR3 is TGTGCCAGCGCCCGGGGAGAGGTGGGCACTGAAGCTTTCTTT. Protein sequence: CASARGEVGTEAFF.

The chain uses TRBV5-1 and TRBJ2-5, with 8 bases aligning to TRBD2. The CDR3 contains 14 residues. Germline lookup yields CDR1 SGHRS and CDR2 YFSETQ. The J segment lost 1 base and the V segment lost 5 bases, leaving 4 bases of the junction unmatched. CDR3 bases: TGCGCCAGCAGTCTGAGCGGGGGCCAAGAGACCCAGTACTTC. Residues: CASSLSGGQETQYF.

The rearrangement uses TRBV12-3 or TRBV12-4 and TRBJ2-3, with no clear D. This CDR3 spans 13 amino acids. The V end was cut by 7 bases, the J end by 2 bases, with 10 bases between. The CDR3 loop is CASNREPTDTQYF. The CDR3, as DNA: TGTGCCAGCAATCGTGAGCCCACAGATACGCAGTATTTT.

This clone was detected only once. The rearrangement uses TRBV6-5 and TRBJ2-5; 12 bases agree with TRBD1. This CDR3 contains 14 residues. V lost 8 bases, J lost 5 bases, and 6 bases stayed unmatched. Germline V CDR1 and CDR2: MNHEY, SVGAGI. The CDR3 spells CASQGTGGWETQYF. The CDR3 nucleotides are TGTGCCAGCCAAGGGACAGGGGGCTGGGAGACCCAGTACTTC.